This T cell receptor beta chain was documented in a study of CD8+ T cells in alopecia areata (dated by TCRdb to the late 2010s). The study in broad terms: The treated patients, all with moderate-to-severe alopecia areata, were enrolled in an open-label pilot trial of oral tofacitinib given at 5 to 10 mg twice daily. The study used high-throughput TCRbeta sequencing to examine T cell clonal expansion in alopecia areata, in both the C3H/HeJ mouse model and human patients. Tofacitinib was administered for 6 to 18 months, and 6 months of follow-up off drug were then conducted to assess delayed response and recurrence. Patients on tofacitinib were biopsied at baseline and after 4 and 24 weeks of treatment, and several of the patients also had a later scalp biopsy. TCRbeta CDR3 regions were amplified by immunoSEQ multiplex PCR using 35 Vbeta forward and 13 Jbeta reverse primers. Scalp clonality was compared among normal scalp (n=4), patchy alopecia areata scalp (n=8), and alopecia totalis/universalis scalp (n=8). On the human side, TCRbeta sequencing was run on scalp tissue and on sorted CD4+ and CD8+ peripheral blood T cells from healthy controls and from alopecia areata patients with either patchy or totalis/universalis disease. RNA was extracted with the PAXgene miRNA kit for fixed scalp, the miRNeasy kit for PBMCs, and the RNeasy kit for mouse skin.

Concerning this clone: No cognate antigen has been identified for it. Per-base quality was not reported, and no clone a single base away is much larger than it.

The investigation overall reported the following: Scalp TCR repertoire analysis is complicated because resident alphabeta T cells in normal human skin are also sequenced, whereas mouse skin is dominated by gammadelta T cells. TCR sequences shared between patients were less clear than in mice, possibly partly because of HLA diversity in the patient population. Compared with normal scalp, lesional scalp, particularly in alopecia totalis/universalis, had higher clonality and more expanded CD8+ clones, which suggests antigenic drive.

From the cysteine through the phenylalanine, the CDR3 covers 13 amino acids. Only CDR3 DNA remains: 39 bases, in frame from the first base. CDR1 and CDR2, per the germline V gene, are SQVTM and ANQGSEA. The junction carries 14 bases between V and J, which are trimmed by 6 bases and 4 bases respectively. The time point label, read with the paper, signifies: baseline before oral tofacitinib. Lesional scalp punch biopsies and peripheral blood were obtained from alopecia areata patients. PBMCs were separated by density centrifugation and stained for CD3, CD4 and CD8, after which CD4+ and CD8+ T cells were sorted on a FACSAria. Libraries were prepared through the immunoSEQ multiplex PCR assay. RNA was extracted from all samples and reverse transcribed into cDNA as template for TCR sequencing. SuperScript III was used to make first-strand cDNA, primed with a 2:1 mix of oligo-dT and random hexamers. A synthetic immune receptor repertoire was used to assess amplification bias, and residual bias was removed computationally. Concerning the study's data processing: After raw reads were preprocessed to remove errors, the CDR3 was defined following IMGT conventions as running from the conserved cysteine to phenylalanine. Clonality was calculated as 1 minus Shannon entropy normalized by log2 of the number of productive unique TCRs. Scalp TCRbeta sequences were cross-referenced with sorted blood CD4 and CD8 repertoires so that the CD4 or CD8 identity of scalp clones could be inferred. TCRdb carries this immuneACCESS record with in-frame sequences only. Its versions omit some clonotypes, under half of them owing to an unresolved V gene in the studies checked, with the rest unexplained. Clone size and the V and J calls come from that table; the DNA yielded D and trimming. In all, the sample holds 220,000 or so clones, and more than 45% of those were seen once. The top ten clonotypes cover around 0.46% of the sample.

The sequence joins TRBV29-1 to TRBJ2-3; tentative D gene TRBD2, with 6 bases matching. This clonotype was obtained from a human donor with alopecia areata. Here the sequenced sample was CD4+ T cells sorted from blood, taken at week 0. The bases are TGCAGCGTCCCGACGTGGGGGGCAGATACGCAGTATTTT. It translates to CSVPTWGADTQYF.